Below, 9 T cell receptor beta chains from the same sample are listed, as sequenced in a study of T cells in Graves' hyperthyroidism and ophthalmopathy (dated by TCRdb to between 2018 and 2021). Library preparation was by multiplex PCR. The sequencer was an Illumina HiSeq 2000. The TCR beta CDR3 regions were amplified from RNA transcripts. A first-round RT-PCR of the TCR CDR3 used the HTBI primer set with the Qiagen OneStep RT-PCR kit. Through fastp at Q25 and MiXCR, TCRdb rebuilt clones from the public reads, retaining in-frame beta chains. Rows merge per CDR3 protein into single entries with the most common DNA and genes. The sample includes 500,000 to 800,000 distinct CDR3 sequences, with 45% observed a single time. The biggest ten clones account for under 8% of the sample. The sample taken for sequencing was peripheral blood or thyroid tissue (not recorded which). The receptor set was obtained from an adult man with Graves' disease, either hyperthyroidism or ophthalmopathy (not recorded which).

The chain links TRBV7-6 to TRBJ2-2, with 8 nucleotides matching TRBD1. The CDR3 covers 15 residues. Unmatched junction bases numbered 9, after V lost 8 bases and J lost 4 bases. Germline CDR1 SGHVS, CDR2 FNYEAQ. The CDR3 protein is CASRRQGFGTGELFF. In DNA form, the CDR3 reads TGTGCCAGCCGCCGACAGGGGTTTGGCACCGGGGAGCTGTTTTTT. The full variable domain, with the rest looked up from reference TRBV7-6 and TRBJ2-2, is GAGVSQSPRYKVTKRGQDVALRCDPISGHVSLYWYRQALGQGPEFLTYFNYEAQQDKSGLPNDRFSAERPEGSISTLTIQRTEQRDSAMYRCASRRQGFGTGELFFGEGSRLTVL.

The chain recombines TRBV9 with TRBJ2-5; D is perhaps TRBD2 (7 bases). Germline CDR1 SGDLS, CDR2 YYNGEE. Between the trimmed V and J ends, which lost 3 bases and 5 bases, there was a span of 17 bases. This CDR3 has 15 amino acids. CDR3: CASSDTGRGLETQYF. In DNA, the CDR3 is TGTGCCAGCAGCGACACAGGGCGGGGGTTGGAGACCCAGTACTTC.

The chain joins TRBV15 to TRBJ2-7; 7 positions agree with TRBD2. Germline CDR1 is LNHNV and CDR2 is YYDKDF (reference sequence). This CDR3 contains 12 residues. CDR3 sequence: CARPAGPYEQYF. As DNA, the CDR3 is TGTGCTAGGCCAGCGGGACCCTACGAGCAGTACTTC.

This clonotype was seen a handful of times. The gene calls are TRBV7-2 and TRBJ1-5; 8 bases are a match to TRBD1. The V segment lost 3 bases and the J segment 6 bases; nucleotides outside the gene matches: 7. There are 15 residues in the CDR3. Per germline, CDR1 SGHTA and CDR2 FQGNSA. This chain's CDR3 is CASSLGTGSSQPQHF. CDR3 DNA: TGTGCCAGCAGCTTGGGGACAGGTTCCTCTCAGCCCCAGCATTTT.

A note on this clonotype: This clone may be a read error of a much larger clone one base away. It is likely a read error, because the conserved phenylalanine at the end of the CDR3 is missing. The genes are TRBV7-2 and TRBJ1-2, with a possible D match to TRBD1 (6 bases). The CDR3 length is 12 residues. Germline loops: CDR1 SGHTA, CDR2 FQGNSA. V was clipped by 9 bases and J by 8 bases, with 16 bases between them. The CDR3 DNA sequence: TGTGCCAGTAACAGGGATTCGCGCGGCTACACCTCC. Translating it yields CASNRDSRGYTS.

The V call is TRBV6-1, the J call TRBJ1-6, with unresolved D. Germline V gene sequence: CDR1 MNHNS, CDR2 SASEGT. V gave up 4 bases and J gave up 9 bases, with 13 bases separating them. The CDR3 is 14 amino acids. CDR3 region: CASSGAGEGSPLHF. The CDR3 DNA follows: TGTGCCAGCAGTGGGGCAGGAGAGGGTTCACCCCTCCACTTT.

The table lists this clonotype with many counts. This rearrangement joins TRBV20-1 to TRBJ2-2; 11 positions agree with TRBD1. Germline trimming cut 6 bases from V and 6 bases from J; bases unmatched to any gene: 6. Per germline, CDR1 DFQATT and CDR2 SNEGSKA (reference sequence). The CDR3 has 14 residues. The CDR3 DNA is TGCAGTGCCACAGGGACAGGGGGAGCCGGGGAGCTGTTTTTT. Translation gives CSATGTGGAGELFF.

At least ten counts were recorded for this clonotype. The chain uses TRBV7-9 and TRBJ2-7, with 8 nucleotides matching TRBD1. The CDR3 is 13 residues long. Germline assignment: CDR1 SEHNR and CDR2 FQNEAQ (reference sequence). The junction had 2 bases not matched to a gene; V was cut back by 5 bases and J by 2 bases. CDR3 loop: CASSMDRAYEQYF. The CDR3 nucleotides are TGTGCCAGCAGCATGGACAGGGCCTACGAGCAGTACTTC. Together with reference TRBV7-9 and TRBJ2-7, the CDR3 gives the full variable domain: DTGVSQNPRHKITKRGQNVTFRCDPISEHNRLYWYRQTLGQGPEFLTYFQNEAQLEKSRLLSDRFSAERPKGSFSTLEIQRTEQGDSAMYLCASSMDRAYEQYFGPGTRLTVT.

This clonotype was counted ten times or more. The CDR3 spells CASSVNGQGLSPLHF. In DNA form, the CDR3 reads TGTGCCAGCAGCGTCAACGGACAGGGACTTTCACCCCTCCACTTT. The chain joins TRBV9 to TRBJ1-6; TRBD1 aligns across 8 bases. The CDR3 is 15 residues long. Trimming at V came to 2 bases and at J to 9 bases, leaving 7 bases not matched to a gene. In germline, CDR1 is SGDLS, CDR2 YYNGEE.